The next 10 T cell receptor beta chains were all read from a single sample in a study of cytomegalovirus exposure and HLA in healthy donors. Primers included in the PCR were 60 Vbeta and 13 Jbeta primers. The data were produced by immunoSEQ multiplex PCR, yet TCRdb's version contains in-frame clones alone and is incomplete. The table shows around 21,000 clones, with around 77% occurring only once. Sequencing was done on a sample of PBMCs. These receptors came from a man aged 55 to 69 in good health and CMV-seronegative.

The rearrangement joins TRBV29-1 to TRBJ2-7; 9 bases are a match to TRBD1. Germline CDR1 SQVTM, CDR2 ANQGSEA. This CDR3 is built from 15 residues. Trimming took 2 bases from V and 6 from J; bases not matched to a gene: 11. The CDR3 reads CSVERGQGRGSEQYF. CDR3 coding DNA: TGCAGCGTTGAAAGGGGACAGGGTCGGGGGTCCGAGCAGTACTTC.

About this clone: Mismatch with germline at one junction end may stem from a read error. The gene calls are TRBV4-2 and TRBJ2-1; weak D call: TRBD2 (7 bases). CDR3 length equals 15 residues. The germline gives CDR1 LGHNA, CDR2 YNFKEQ. In DNA form, the CDR3 reads TGTCCCAGCCACAGGGACACGGGGGGAATCGGTGAGCAGTTCTTC. Its translation is CPSHRDTGGIGEQFF.

The rearrangement joins TRBV15 to TRBJ2-5, with a possible D match to TRBD2 (5 bases). The CDR3 length is 15 residues. Germline V gene lookup returns CDR1 LNHNV and CDR2 YYDKDF (reference sequence). Trimming left V 2 bases short and J 6 bases short, with 16 bases between. DNA of the CDR3: TGTGCCACCAGCAGATATGACTTGAGGGAAAAGACCCAGTACTTC. Amino acids: CATSRYDLREKTQYF.

The gene calls are TRBV11-2 and TRBJ2-3; the match to TRBD2 covers 8 bases. V was clipped by 2 bases and J by 2 bases; unmatched bases: 6. Germline CDR1 reads SGHAT; CDR2 reads FQNNGV. CDR3 size: 16 residues. CDR3 nucleotides: TGTGCCAGCAGCTTAATGCAGCGGGAGCCCACAGATACGCAGTATTTT. Its translation: CASSLMQREPTDTQYF.

The V gene is TRBV13, the J gene TRBJ2-5; possibly TRBD1 for D (5 bases). The DNA end is a closer match to TRBJ2-7, so the J assignment may be wrong. Germline lookup yields CDR1 PRHDT and CDR2 FYEKMQ (reference sequence). The CDR3 runs to 14 residues. The CDR3 region is CASSQKGVSYEQYF. The CDR3 nucleotides are TGTGCCAGCAGCCAAAAAGGGGTGAGCTACGAGCAGTACTTC.

The chain couples TRBV21-1 to TRBJ1-2; the table's D call TRBD1 went unverified against the DNA. TRBV21-1 is recorded as a pseudogene. The CDR3 is made up of 12 amino acids. The CDR3 DNA sequence: TGTGCCAGCAGCCTCAGGGATAATGGCTACACCTTC. Protein sequence: CASSLRDNGYTF.

The chain joins TRBV28 to TRBJ2-5, with 9 bases identical to TRBD1. The J call may be mistaken, given a closer DNA end match to TRBJ2-7. This CDR3 spans 15 amino acids. Germline CDR1 MDHEN, CDR2 SYDVKM. The CDR3 here is CASRPAGTGNYEQYF. CDR3 in DNA: TGTGCCAGCAGGCCTGCCGGGACAGGGAACTACGAGCAGTACTTC.

The chain links TRBV10-3 to TRBJ2-5; 8 positions match TRBD1. V lost 7 bases, J lost 1 base, and 2 bases stayed unmatched. This CDR3 comprises 13 residues. The germline CDR1 and CDR2 sequences are ENHRY and SYGVKD. The CDR3 DNA sequence: TGTGCCATCATGGGGACAGGCCAAGAGACCCAGTACTTC. Translated: CAIMGTGQETQYF.

The V call is TRBV5-1, the J call TRBJ2-6; D remains ambiguous. This CDR3 is built from 15 residues. The germline V gene has CDR1 SGHRS and CDR2 YFSETQ. The V end lost 0 bases, the J end lost 3 bases, and 7 bases lay between the germline ends. In DNA form, the CDR3 reads TGCGCCAGCAGCTTGGTTGCAGATGGGGCCAACGTCCTGACTTTC. Amino acids: CASSLVADGANVLTF. Together with reference TRBV5-1 and TRBJ2-6, the CDR3 gives the full variable domain: KAGVTQTPRYLIKTRGQQVTLSCSPISGHRSVSWYQQTPGQGLQFLFEYFSETQRNKGNFPGRFSGRQFSNSRSEMNVSTLELGDSALYLCASSLVADGANVLTFGAGSRLTVL.

The genes are TRBV7-6 and TRBJ2-1, with 11 nucleotides matching TRBD1. The junction had 3 bases not matched to a gene; V was cut back by 2 bases and J by 6 bases. The CDR3 is 15 residues long. Germline V gene data show CDR1 as SGHVS and CDR2 as FNYEAQ. The CDR3 region is CASSLMGQGVNEQFF. CDR3 in DNA: TGTGCCAGCAGCTTAATGGGACAGGGGGTCAATGAGCAGTTCTTC.